The following is a TCR beta chain sequence with its context. The data were taken from a study of patients and donors after allogeneic stem cell transplantation. The CDR3 runs 15 residues. The germline V gene encodes CDR1 SNHLY and CDR2 FYNNEI. V lost 2 bases and J lost 3, with 11 bases in between. TCRdb used MiXCR to reprocess the RT-PCR reads, holding one entry per CDR3 protein. Of about 410,000 distinct CDR3 sequences listed, roughly 17% are singletons. Sequencing was done on a sample of blood, either unsorted or a sorted T cell fraction (not recorded which). The clonotype was recovered from a human donor who was either an allogeneic HSCT recipient or a stem cell or donor lymphocyte infusion donor (not recorded which). It is not recorded whose cells these are; they may come from a transplant donor. The chain has TRBV2 and TRBJ1-5, with unresolved D. Here the CDR3 reads CASSETWAANQPQHF. The CDR3 nucleotides are TGTGCCAGCAGTGAAACATGGGCAGCCAATCAGCCCCAGCATTTT.